This T cell receptor (beta chain) was observed in a study of blood T cell repertoires in COVID-19 (dated by TCRdb to the early 2020s). Concerning the study at large: Samples from collaborators originated in the United States, Italy and Spain and spanned both the acute and convalescent phases of COVID-19. The repertoires were released in a freely available public database meant as a resource for research on the immune response to SARS-CoV-2. The sample metadata nearly always contained a de-identified subject ID, COVID-19 status, age in years and sex. Samples were obtained from the ongoing ImmuneRACE study (first 160 participants) and from about 1,300 subjects provided by 6 global collaborators. HLA class I and class II types, where available, came from metadata supplied by the sample provider rather than from assay-based typing. The material from the prospective study consisted of cDNA or gDNA derived from T cells, B-cell-depleted T cells, or PBMCs. The dataset comprised deeply sampled blood TCRbeta repertoires from subjects exposed to, actively infected with, or recovered from COVID-19.

The CDR3, from cysteine to phenylalanine, totals 13 residues. Only the CDR3 DNA stays, 39 bases, in frame from base 1. The germline V end is reduced by 5 bases and the J end by 5 bases; junction bases left unmatched: 1. From a lookup of the germline V gene, CDR1 and CDR2 are MGHRA and YSYEKL. TCRbeta CDR3 regions were amplified from genomic DNA using the immunoSEQ Assay, a bias-controlled multiplex PCR. From the authors' description of their analysis: Within the assay, amplification of reference gene primers was used to estimate how many nucleated cells each sample contained. To quantify the absolute abundance of each unique TCRbeta CDR3 rearrangement, sequence reads were collapsed and filtered. For each sample, productive Simpson clonality was calculated as the square root of Simpson's diversity index over productive rearrangements. As stored in TCRdb, this immuneACCESS dataset retains in-frame rearrangements with V and J assigned. A fraction of the clones does not appear; measured against another copy, unresolved V genes explain less than half of the discrepancy, and the remainder lacks a known reason. V and J calls plus clone size are reproduced from that table; the DNA served to infer D and trimming. The sample table holds approximately 250,000 clones, of which around nine tenths were seen once. The ten most abundant clones make up about 8.8% of the sample.

Collaborating institutions collected whole blood in K2EDTA tubes following their own protocols. For TCRbeta analysis, collaborator samples were shipped as frozen whole blood, as isolated PBMCs, or as DNA extracted from either sample type. Findings and caveats that apply to the study as a whole: The amount of clinical and demographic metadata varied by source and participant and was provided uncurated.

Details on this clone: It has no known antigen specificity. No much larger clonotype is one base removed from it; base qualities were not supplied.

Input material: peripheral blood. The chain was built from TRBV4-1 and TRBJ2-1, with TRBD1 identical over 9 junction bases. The clonotype was recovered from a man aged 40-55 years with active or convalescent COVID-19. Here the CDR3 is given as CASSWDRDNEQFF. The DNA sequence follows: TGCGCCAGCAGCTGGGACAGGGACAATGAGCAGTTCTTC.